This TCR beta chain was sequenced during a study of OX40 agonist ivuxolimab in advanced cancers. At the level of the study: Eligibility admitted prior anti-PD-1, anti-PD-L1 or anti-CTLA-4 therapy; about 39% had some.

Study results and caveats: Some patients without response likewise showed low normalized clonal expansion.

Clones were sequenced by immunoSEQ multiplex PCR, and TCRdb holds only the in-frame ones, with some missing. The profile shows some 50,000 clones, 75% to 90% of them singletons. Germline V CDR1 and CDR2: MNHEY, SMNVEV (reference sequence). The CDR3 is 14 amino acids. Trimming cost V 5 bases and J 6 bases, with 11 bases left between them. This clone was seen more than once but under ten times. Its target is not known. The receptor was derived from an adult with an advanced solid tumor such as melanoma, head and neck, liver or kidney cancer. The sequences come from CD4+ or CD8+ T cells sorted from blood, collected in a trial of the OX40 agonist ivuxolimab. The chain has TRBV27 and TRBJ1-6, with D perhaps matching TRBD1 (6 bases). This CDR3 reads CASSLDSFNSPLHF. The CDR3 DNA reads TGTGCCAGCAGTCTGGACAGTTTTAATTCACCCCTCCACTTT.